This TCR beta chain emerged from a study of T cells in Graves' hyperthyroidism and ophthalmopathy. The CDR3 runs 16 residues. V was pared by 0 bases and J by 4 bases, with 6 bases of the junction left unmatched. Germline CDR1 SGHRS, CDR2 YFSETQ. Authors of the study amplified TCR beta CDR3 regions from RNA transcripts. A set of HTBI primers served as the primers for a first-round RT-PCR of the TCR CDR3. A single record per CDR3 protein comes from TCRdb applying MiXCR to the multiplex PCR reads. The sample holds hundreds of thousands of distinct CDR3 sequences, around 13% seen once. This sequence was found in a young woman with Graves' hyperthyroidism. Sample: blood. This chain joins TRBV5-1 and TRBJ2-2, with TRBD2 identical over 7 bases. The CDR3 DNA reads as TGCGCCAGCAGCTTGGGGCGGAGCGGGACCACCGGGGAGCTGTTTTTT. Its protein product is CASSLGRSGTTGELFF.